This T cell receptor (beta chain) stems from a study of vaccination effects on CD4 cells after COVID-19. Antigen-specific CD4+ T cell clonotypes were called by their expansion after viral peptide-pool culture in ViraFEST. Researchers isolated CD4+ T cells once less than twelve days of culture had elapsed. All study participants received two doses of BNT162b2 or mRNA-1273 vaccine. Germline-derived CDR1 and CDR2 are SGHRS and YFSETQ. The CDR3 extends over 14 amino acids. V was clipped by 4 bases and J by 2 bases, with 10 bases between them. Using immunoSEQ multiplex PCR, the repertoire was profiled, and TCRdb retains in-frame clones only, with some absent. The profile covers around 67,000 clones, with around 81% appearing a single time and approximately 1.3% taken by the ten largest. This clone was found a few times. Antigen specificity is unknown. Other DNA sequences in this sample translate to the same CDR3.

The specimen comprised CD4+ T cells from PBMCs cultured with HCoV-229E spike peptides, sampled after COVID-19 vaccination. The rearrangement uses TRBV5-1 and TRBJ1-3; D may be TRBD1 (6 bases). The TCR sequence derives from a human donor who received a COVID-19 vaccine. The CDR3 DNA reads as TGCGCCAGCAGCCTACAGGGTGCTGGAAACACCATATATTTT. It yields the protein CASSLQGAGNTIYF.